This T cell receptor beta chain was retrieved from a study of human T cells and chemical hapten exposure. The study's findings and limits: Patch test score showed a positive correlation with PT1 expanded TCR counts. Those TCRs sitting above 1 in 1000 frequency stayed the same with DPC sensitization.

Specified treatment: therapeutic diphenylcyclopropenone sensitization with weekly scalp DPC. Blood draws came first, before each patch test. Patients had alopecia, were aged 18 to 70, and were not pregnant. The study's library attached unique molecular identifiers to single cDNA molecules. TCRdb independently ran MiXCR on the reads; one entry per CDR3 protein. This table holds several thousand distinct CDR3 sequences, roughly half found once. This clonotype was counted a few times. Its antigen is unknown. This CDR3 is built from 16 residues. V shed 1 base, J shed 9 bases, and the junction held 7 bases outside the gene matches. Looked up from germline, CDR1 is MNHEY and CDR2 is SVGEGT.

The receptor was isolated from an adult with alopecia areata. Some clones in this sample may be carry-over from other donors' samples. This table probably holds off-target reads from a library built for another chain. Sequences were derived from whole blood, sampled before DPC sensitization or 2, 6, or about 24 weeks after (not recorded which). The chain is built from TRBV6-2 or TRBV6-3 and TRBJ2-1; 12 bases align to TRBD2. The DNA for the CDR3 is TGTGCCAGCAGTTACTGGGCTAGCGGGGGGGCCGGTGAGCAGTTCTTC. This translates into CASSYWASGGAGEQFF.